The clone carrying this T cell receptor beta chain was recorded once. The sample carries other DNA sequences with the same CDR3. Germline V lookup: CDR1 SEHNR, CDR2 FQNEAQ (reference sequence). Trimming removed 6 bases at V and 2 bases at J, with 8 bases between. This CDR3 spans 13 amino acids. In the authors' methods: Amplified reference gene primers provided the basis for estimating nucleated cell counts. Libraries were prepared by immunoSEQ multiplex PCR; TCRdb keeps only in-frame clonotypes and omits some of them. The V and J calls and clone size are taken from that table; D and trimming were inferred from the DNA. Of about 200,000 clones in the sample, 85% to 90% are singletons; the top ten hold approximately 5.6%. This sample is drawn from a study of blood T cell repertoires in COVID-19. Study-level background: Samples of COVID-19 (acute and convalescent) were obtained from the United States, Italy and Spain. In each case, the material was cDNA or gDNA derived from T cells, B-cell-depleted T cells, or PBMCs.

The rearrangement joins TRBV7-9 to TRBJ1-5, with D possibly being TRBD1 (5 bases). Material for sequencing was peripheral blood. The clonotype comes from a man aged 40-50 years with active or convalescent COVID-19. In DNA, the CDR3 is TGTGCCAGCAGTTGGGGGGGCAATCAGCCCCAGCATTTT. Encoded protein: CASSWGGNQPQHF. The whole variable domain, remainder taken from reference TRBV7-9 and TRBJ1-5, is DTGVSQNPRHKITKRGQNVTFRCDPISEHNRLYWYRQTLGQGPEFLTYFQNEAQLEKSRLLSDRFSAERPKGSFSTLEIQRTEQGDSAMYLCASSWGGNQPQHFGDGTRLSIL.